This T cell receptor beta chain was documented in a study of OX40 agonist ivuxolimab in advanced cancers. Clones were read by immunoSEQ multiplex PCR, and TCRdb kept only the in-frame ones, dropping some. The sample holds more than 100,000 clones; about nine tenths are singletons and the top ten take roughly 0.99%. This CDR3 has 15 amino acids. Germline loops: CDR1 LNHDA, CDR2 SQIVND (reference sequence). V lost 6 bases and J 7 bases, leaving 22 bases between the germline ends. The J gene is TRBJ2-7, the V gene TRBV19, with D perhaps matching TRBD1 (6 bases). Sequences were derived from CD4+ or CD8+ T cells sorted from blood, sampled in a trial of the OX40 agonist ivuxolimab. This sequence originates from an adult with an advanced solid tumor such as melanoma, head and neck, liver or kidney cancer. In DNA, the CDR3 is TGTGCCAGTAGCAACGACAGGACAGAGATGAGGGAGCAGTACTTC. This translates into CASSNDRTEMREQYF.